The subject of this entry is one T cell receptor (beta chain). This specimen comes from a study of blood T cell repertoires in COVID-19. Study details: The study drew acute and convalescent COVID-19 samples from the United States, Italy and Spain. Sources were T cells, B-cell-depleted T cells, or PBMCs; the material itself was cDNA or gDNA.

Original methodology: From reference gene primer amplification, estimates of nucleated cell counts were derived. Assay used: immunoSEQ multiplex PCR; TCRdb lists only in-frame clones, some missing. V, J and clone size are those of that table, while D and trimming were read from the DNA. The sample consists of about 220,000 clones, roughly 84% of them appearing once. Germline V gene data show CDR1 as SGHRS and CDR2 as YFSETQ. This CDR3 region has 14 residues. V trimming: 6 bases; J trimming: 5 bases; junction bases outside the gene matches: 7. The sequencing input was peripheral blood. This rearrangement joins TRBV5-1 to TRBJ2-5, with 10 bases that match TRBD2. The source of this sequence is a man aged 25 to 40 with active or convalescent COVID-19. This CDR3 is CASTDSTSGETQYF. The CDR3 nucleotides read TGCGCCAGCACCGATTCGACTAGCGGGGAGACCCAGTACTTC.